This T cell receptor beta chain appears in the sequencing data of a study of blood T cell repertoires in COVID-19. Turning to the study itself: The United States, Italy and Spain supplied acute and convalescent COVID-19 samples. Sources were T cells, B-cell-depleted T cells, or PBMCs; the material itself was cDNA or gDNA.

V shed 4 bases and J 5 bases; nucleotides not matched to a gene: 12. The CDR3 has 16 residues. The germline V gene encodes CDR1 SGDLS and CDR2 YYNGEE. Original handling: Amplification of reference gene primers was used by the study to estimate nucleated cell counts. Method: immunoSEQ multiplex PCR; TCRdb's copy keeps in-frame clones and lacks some. V, J and clone size derive from that table, while D and trimming were established from the DNA sequence. The table includes about 18,000 clones, roughly 88% detected once. Sequencing used peripheral blood. The clonotype originates from a human donor in a cohort sampled during active COVID-19. V gene TRBV9 combines with J gene TRBJ2-1, with 7 bases identical to TRBD2. CDR3 coding DNA: TGTGCCAGCAGCCCCCGAGGGGCGGGAGCTCACAATGAGCAGTTCTTC. Protein sequence: CASSPRGAGAHNEQFF. Based on the CDR3 plus reference TRBV9 and TRBJ2-1, the full variable domain is DSGVTQTPKHLITATGQRVTLRCSPRSGDLSVYWYQQSLDQGLQFLIQYYNGEERAKGNILERFSAQQFPDLHSELNLSSLELGDSALYFCASSPRGAGAHNEQFFGPGTRLTVL.